One and the same sample provided the 16 T cell receptor beta chains below, sequenced in a study of blood T cell repertoires in COVID-19. Method: immunoSEQ multiplex PCR; TCRdb's copy keeps in-frame clones and lacks some. The sample lists around 300,000 clones, 85% occurring once. Input material: peripheral blood. The receptor source for this set is a human donor in a cohort sampled during active COVID-19.

This clone was picked up one time. The V and J genes are TRBV10-1 and TRBJ2-2, with D possibly matching TRBD2 (5 bases). Germline lookup yields CDR1 WNHNN and CDR2 SYGVQD (reference sequence). The CDR3 runs 11 residues. The germline V and J ends were trimmed by 8 bases and 8 bases, with 9 bases remaining between them. The DNA for the CDR3 is TGCGCCAGCTCCCGGGGAGGGGAGCTGTTTTTT. It translates to CASSRGGELFF.

This chain connects TRBV7-3 to TRBJ2-2; no clear D. The CDR3 length is 12 residues. The germline V gene encodes CDR1 SGHTA and CDR2 FQGTGA. Trimming stripped 1 base from V and 6 bases from J, with 3 bases between. The CDR3 region is CASSLISGELFF. The DNA of the CDR3 is TGTGCCAGCAGCTTAATATCCGGGGAGCTGTTTTTT.

This chain's CDR3 is CATSQTSGSFETQYF. The CDR3 bases are TGTGCCACCAGCCAGACTAGCGGGAGTTTCGAGACCCAGTACTTC. The chain employs TRBV15 and TRBJ2-5, with 12 nucleotides matching TRBD2. CDR3 length: 15 residues. Germline CDR1 and CDR2: LNHNV and YYDKDF (reference sequence). Germline trimming cut 5 bases from V and 5 bases from J; bases unmatched to any gene: 6.

The chain employs TRBV7-9 and TRBJ2-3; 9 bases line up with TRBD1. The CDR3 contains 15 residues. Germline trimming cut 3 bases from V and 1 base from J; bases unmatched to any gene: 2. CDR1 is SEHNR, CDR2 FQNEAQ, per germline (reference sequence). The CDR3 nucleotides are TGTGCCAGCAGCTTTCGGGACAGGGGCACAGATACGCAGTATTTT. The encoded protein is CASSFRDRGTDTQYF.

V gene TRBV6-5 combines with J gene TRBJ2-7, with 9 bases lining up with TRBD1. V dropped 6 bases and J dropped 5; count of bases not matched to a gene: 11. The germline V gene has CDR1 MNHEY and CDR2 SVGAGI. The CDR3 contains 15 residues. The CDR3 DNA reads as TGTGCCAGCAGGCGGACCGGGACAGGGATCCACGAGCAGTACTTC. Encoded protein: CASRRTGTGIHEQYF.

In its sample, this clone was seen a few times. This sequence joins TRBV10-2 and TRBJ1-1; D may be TRBD1 (5 bases). CDR1 WSHSY and CDR2 SAAADI come from the germline V gene. Trimming took off 4 bases at V and 1 base at J, with 7 bases between the two ends. The CDR3 covers 13 residues. CDR3 in DNA: TGCGCCAGCAGTGCGACAGAGAACACTGAAGCTTTCTTT. It specifies CASSATENTEAFF.

In this sample, this clone turned up once. The J gene is TRBJ2-5, the V gene TRBV4-1; 9 nucleotides align to TRBD1. The CDR3 runs to 15 residues. CDR1 MGHRA and CDR2 YSYEKL come from the germline V gene. Unmatched junction bases numbered 10, after V lost 6 bases and J lost 5 bases. This CDR3 reads CASRRTGTGSETQYF. The CDR3, as DNA: TGCGCCAGCAGGCGAACCGGGACAGGGAGCGAGACCCAGTACTTC.

This chain joins TRBV6-4 and TRBJ1-5; D gene unclear. Germline V gene sequence: CDR1 MRHNA, CDR2 SNTAGT. This CDR3 comprises 14 residues. Trimming left V 2 bases short and J 6 bases short, with 11 bases between. CDR3 bases: TGTGCCAGCAGTGACCAGGCAGGCACTCAGCCCCAGCATTTT. This gives the protein CASSDQAGTQPQHF.

V and J are TRBV7-9 and TRBJ2-7; possibly TRBD1 for D (5 bases). Germline CDR1 is SEHNR and CDR2 is FQNEAQ (reference sequence). V lost 4 bases to trimming and J lost 2 bases, with 9 bases between them. The CDR3 length is 13 residues. DNA of the CDR3: TGTGCCAGCAGCTCAGGGATGACCTACGAGCAGTACTTC. Translation gives CASSSGMTYEQYF.

This chain joins TRBV5-4 and TRBJ2-7; possible D gene TRBD2, 5 bases. Trimming pared 4 bases from V and 0 bases from J, leaving 17 bases between. The CDR3 has 16 amino acids. Germline V lookup: CDR1 SGHNT, CDR2 YYREEE (reference sequence). The CDR3 sequence is CASSPSGSVSSYEQYF. For the CDR3, the DNA is TGTGCCAGCAGCCCATCGGGTAGCGTGAGCTCCTACGAGCAGTACTTC.

This sequence joins TRBV7-3 and TRBJ2-3, with unresolved D. CDR1 and CDR2 from the germline V gene are SGHTA and FQGTGA. The CDR3 is made up of 13 amino acids. V dropped 2 bases and J dropped 2 bases, with 5 bases sitting between them. CDR3 bases: TGTGCCAGCAGCTTAGACTTCACAGATACGCAGTATTTT. Protein sequence: CASSLDFTDTQYF. The complete variable domain, with remaining parts taken from reference TRBV7-3 and TRBJ2-3, reads GAGVSQTPSNKVTEKGKYVELRCDPISGHTALYWYRQSLGQGPEFLIYFQGTGAADDSGLPNDRFFAVRPEGSVSTLKIQRTERGDSAVYLCASSLDFTDTQYFGPGTRLTVL.

The rearrangement links TRBV5-4 to TRBJ1-1, with D unclear. Trimming cost V 0 bases and J 10 bases, with 10 bases left between them. The CDR3 contains 12 residues. Germline V gene data show CDR1 as SGHNT and CDR2 as YYREEE (reference sequence). CDR3: CASSLEEGSAFF. The CDR3 region has the DNA TGTGCCAGCAGCTTGGAGGAGGGATCAGCTTTCTTT.

V usage is TRBV6-2 or TRBV6-3 and J usage is TRBJ1-5; D ambiguous. Germline V lookup: CDR1 MNHEY, CDR2 SVGEGT. The CDR3 loop spans 14 amino acids. V lost 5 bases and J 6 bases, leaving 14 bases between the germline ends. The CDR3 coding sequence is TGTGCCAGCAGTACCGCGGGCTGGGCTCAGCCCCAGCATTTT. Its translation: CASSTAGWAQPQHF.

The rearrangement uses TRBV19 and TRBJ2-1, with D tentatively TRBD2 (6 bases). V was cut by 3 bases and J by 2 bases, with 11 bases left in between. The CDR3 consists of 15 residues. CDR1 and CDR2 (germline): LNHDA, SQIVND (reference sequence). The CDR3 is CASSMGGLTYNEQFF. CDR3 nucleotide sequence: TGTGCCAGTAGTATGGGGGGTCTTACCTACAATGAGCAGTTCTTC.

The genes are TRBV18 and TRBJ1-1; 10 bases agree with TRBD1. Germline trimming cut 3 bases from V and 5 bases from J; bases unmatched to any gene: 6. The V gene's germline CDR1 is KGHSH and CDR2 LQKENI. This CDR3 is 15 amino acids long. This chain's CDR3 is CASSPGQGVRTEAFF. The CDR3 DNA follows: TGTGCCAGCTCACCCGGACAGGGGGTAAGAACTGAAGCTTTCTTT.

V usage is TRBV19 and J usage is TRBJ2-6; TRBD1 is a possible D gene (6 bases). CDR1 and CDR2 (germline): LNHDA, SQIVND (reference sequence). Trimming pared 7 bases from V and 4 bases from J, leaving 17 bases between. This CDR3 contains 16 residues. The CDR3: CASMIGGLSGANVLTF. The CDR3 DNA reads as TGTGCCAGTATGATAGGGGGATTGAGCGGGGCCAACGTCCTGACTTTC.